This TCR beta chain was sequenced during a study of early T cells in non-severe SARS-CoV-2 infection. About the study: RNA in bulk from unsorted whole blood was sequenced, and chains were unpaired.

Germline lookup yields CDR1 GTSNPN and CDR2 SVGIG (reference sequence). The CDR3 is 17 amino acids. V gave up 1 base and J gave up 0 bases, with 16 bases separating them. The TCR library protocol attached unique molecular identifiers to the individual cDNA molecules. TCRdb reanalysed the 5' RACE reads using MiXCR and keeps one entry per CDR3 protein. This sample has tens of thousands of distinct CDR3 sequences, with roughly 6% found just once. This clonotype was picked up many times. The antigen is unknown. Findings of the study overall: Database matching using VDJdb favored anti-spike CD8 responses, with private and CD4 specificities left missing.

Specimen: whole blood. The rearrangement links TRBV30 to TRBJ1-5; D is possibly TRBD1 (6 bases). This TCR was recovered from an adult who was a healthcare worker with PCR-confirmed SARS-CoV-2 infection or an uninfected control (not recorded which). CDR3 sequence: CAWSAISGDYSNQPQHF. The CDR3, as DNA: TGTGCCTGGAGTGCCATTTCAGGGGATTATAGCAATCAGCCCCAGCATTTT.